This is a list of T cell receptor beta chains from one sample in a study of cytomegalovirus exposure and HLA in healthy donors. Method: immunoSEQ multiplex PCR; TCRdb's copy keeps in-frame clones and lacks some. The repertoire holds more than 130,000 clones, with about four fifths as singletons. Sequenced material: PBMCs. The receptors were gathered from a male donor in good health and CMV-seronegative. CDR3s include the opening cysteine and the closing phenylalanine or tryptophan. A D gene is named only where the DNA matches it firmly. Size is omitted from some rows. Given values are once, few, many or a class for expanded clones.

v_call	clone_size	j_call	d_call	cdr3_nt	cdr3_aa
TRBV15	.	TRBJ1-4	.	TGTGCCACCAGCAGAGATCAGGGATTTAATGAAAAACTGTTTTTT	CATSRDQGFNEKLFF
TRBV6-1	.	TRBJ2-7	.	TGTGCCAGCAGGCTCGACAGGAACCCCTACGAGCAGTACTTC	CASRLDRNPYEQYF
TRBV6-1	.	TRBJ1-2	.	TGTGCCAGCAGTGAAGGGCTCTATGGCTACACCTTC	CASSEGLYGYTF
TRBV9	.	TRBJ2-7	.	TGTGCCAGCAGCGTAGCATCGGGGAGCTACGAGCAGTACTTC	CASSVASGSYEQYF
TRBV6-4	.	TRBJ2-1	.	TGTGCCAGCAGTGACTCTGTGAGTCGCGAGCAGTTCTTC	CASSDSVSREQFF
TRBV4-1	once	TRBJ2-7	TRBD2	TGCGCCAGCAGCCATAGCGGGAGTTCCTACGAGCAGTACTTC	CASSHSGSSYEQYF
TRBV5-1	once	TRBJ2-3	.	TGCGCCAGCAGCTTGCAGGGGCGGACAGATACGCAGTATTTT	CASSLQGRTDTQYF
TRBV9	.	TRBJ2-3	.	TGTGCCAGCAGCGTGTCCGCGGGGATCACAGATACGCAGTATTTT	CASSVSAGITDTQYF
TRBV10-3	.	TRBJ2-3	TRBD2	TGTGCCATCAGGGGGACTAGCGGGGTGAGCACAGATACGCAGTATTTT	CAIRGTSGVSTDTQYF
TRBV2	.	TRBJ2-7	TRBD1	TGTGCCAGCATGGGACAGCAGAGTATCTCCTACGAGCAGTACTTC	CASMGQQSISYEQYF
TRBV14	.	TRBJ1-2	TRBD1	TGTGCCAGCAGCCGTGGGACAGGGGAAGGCTACACCTTC	CASSRGTGEGYTF
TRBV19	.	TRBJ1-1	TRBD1	TGTGCCAGTAAGGGAAGGACAGGGCGGGGGAACACTGAAGCTTTCTTT	CASKGRTGRGNTEAFF
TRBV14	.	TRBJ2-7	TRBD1	TGTGCCAGCAGCCCAGGGGGCGCGTTTGAGCAGTACTTC	CASSPGGAFEQYF
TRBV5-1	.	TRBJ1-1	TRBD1	TGCGCCAGCAGCACCCGCTCGGGACAGCCTGCTGAAGCTTTCTTT	CASSTRSGQPAEAFF
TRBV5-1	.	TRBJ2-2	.	TGCGCCAGCAGCTCCGGCGGGACGAACACCGGGGAGCTGTTTTTT	CASSSGGTNTGELFF
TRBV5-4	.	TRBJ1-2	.	TGTGCCAGCAGCTTGGGTGGGGGGGACGCTGGCTACACCTTC	CASSLGGGDAGYTF
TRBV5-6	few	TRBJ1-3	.	TGTGCCAGCAGCTTCTACTCTGGAAACACCATATATTTT	CASSFYSGNTIYF
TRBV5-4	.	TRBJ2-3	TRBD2	TGTGCCAGCAGCGGGGGGGACCAGATTCGACACACAGATACGCAGTATTTT	CASSGGDQIRHTDTQYF
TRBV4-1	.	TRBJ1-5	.	TGCGCCAGCAGCCAAGATAGGCAGTGGGGGCAAGGCCAGCCCCAGCATTTT	CASSQDRQWGQGQPQHF
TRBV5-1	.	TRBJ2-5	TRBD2	TGCGCCAGCAGCTCGGGACTAGCGGGGGGGTTCCAAGAGACCCAGTACTTC	CASSSGLAGGFQETQYF
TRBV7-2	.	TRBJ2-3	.	TGTGCCAGCAGCTTAGGTTCTATTCCCACAGATACGCAGTATTTT	CASSLGSIPTDTQYF
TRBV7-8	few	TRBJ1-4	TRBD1	TGTGCCAGCAGCTCGACAGGGTCGACTAATGAAAAACTGTTTTTT	CASSSTGSTNEKLFF
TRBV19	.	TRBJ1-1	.	TGTGCCAGTAGTATCGCGGATTCAAACACTGAAGCTTTCTTT	CASSIADSNTEAFF
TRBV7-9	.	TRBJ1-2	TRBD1	TGTTCCAGCAGCTTGGACAGGTCGACCACGGCCTTC	CSSSLDRSTTAF
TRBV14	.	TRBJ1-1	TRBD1	TGTGCCAGCAGCCGGTGGACAGGGATGAACACTGAAGCTTTCTTT	CASSRWTGMNTEAFF
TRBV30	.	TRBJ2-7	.	TGTGCCTCCCGCTACGAGGCCCACGAGCAGTACTTC	CASRYEAHEQYF
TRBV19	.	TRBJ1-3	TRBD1	TGTGCCAGCGACAGGGCCTCTGGAAACACCATATATTTT	CASDRASGNTIYF
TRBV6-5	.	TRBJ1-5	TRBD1	TGTGCCAGCAGTTCATACAGGGGCGGCAATCAGCCCCAGCATTTT	CASSSYRGGNQPQHF
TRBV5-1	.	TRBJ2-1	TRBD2	TGCGCCAGCAGCCGGGGACTAGCGGGGACTGAGCAGTTCTTC	CASSRGLAGTEQFF
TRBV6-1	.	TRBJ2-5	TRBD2	TGTGCCAGCAGTGAAGTTCTAGCGGGAGCCGAGGGGACCCAGTACTTC	CASSEVLAGAEGTQYF
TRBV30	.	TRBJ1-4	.	TGTGCCTGGGGTGGACAGTTGGGAAAACTGTTTTTT	CAWGGQLGKLFF
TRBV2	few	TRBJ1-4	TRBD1	TGTGCCAGCAGCCGGGACAGTAATGAAAAACTGTTTTTT	CASSRDSNEKLFF
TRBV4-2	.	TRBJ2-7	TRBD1	TGTCCCAGCAGCCAAGATGGACAGGGTCGGGACGAGCAGTACTTC	CPSSQDGQGRDEQYF
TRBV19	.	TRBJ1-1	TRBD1	TGTGCCAGTAGTGATCCCTGGACAGGGGGCACTGAAGCTTTCTTT	CASSDPWTGGTEAFF
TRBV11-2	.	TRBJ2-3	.	TGTGCCAGCAGCTTTCCTCTTGGGGAGGAGATCACAGATACGCAGTATTTT	CASSFPLGEEITDTQYF
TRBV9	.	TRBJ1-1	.	TGTGCCAGCAGCGTAGACTGGGGGGGCATCACTGAAGCTTTCTTT	CASSVDWGGITEAFF
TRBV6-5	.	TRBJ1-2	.	TGTGCCAGCAGCCTGGCAGGAGGAACTAACTATGGCTACACCTTC	CASSLAGGTNYGYTF
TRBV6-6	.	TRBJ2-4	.	TGTGCCAGCAGTTACTCAAGGGACTTCACTAGTCAGTACTTC	CASSYSRDFTSQYF